The present T cell receptor beta chain was sequenced within a study of CD8 T cells in ankylosing spondylitis. General study findings and limits: A TCR beta motif made of about eight highly homologous variants seemed typical of ankylosing spondylitis blood.

A remark on this clonotype: Its antigen is unknown.

The CDR3 length is 13 residues. Germline assignment: CDR1 SGHRS and CDR2 YFSETQ. V dropped 0 bases and J dropped 11 bases, with 12 bases sitting between them. TCRdb independently ran MiXCR on the 5' RACE reads; one entry per CDR3 protein. The top ten clones hold around 0.51% of a sample with some 840,000 distinct CDR3 sequences, roughly 10% of them seen once. The sequenced material came from blood, either unsorted or a sorted T cell fraction (not recorded which). J is TRBJ2-1 and V is TRBV5-1; possible D gene TRBD2, 5 bases. The sequence derives from a male donor with ankylosing spondylitis. The CDR3 DNA reads TGCGCCAGCAGCTTGGAGCCTGGACTCAAGCAGTTCTTC. Its protein product is CASSLEPGLKQFF.